This record concerns one TCR beta chain sequence. The antigen remains undetermined. This CDR3 has 18 residues. J was trimmed by 1 base and V by 6 bases; bases with no gene match: 10. From germline, CDR1 is MNHEY and CDR2 SMNVEV (reference sequence). Profiling relied on immunoSEQ multiplex PCR, and the TCRdb table lists in-frame clones only, not all of them. The sample lists some 22,000 clones; 80% to 95% were seen once. The data stem from a study of a mutant IDH1 vaccine in newly diagnosed glioma. Across the whole study: Treated patients, averaging approximately 40 years, were about 60% male and around 38% female. Overall study results and limits: No link was apparently found between pseudoprogression and changes in top peripheral T cell clonotypes.

The time point is: baseline, week 1 (first vaccination visit). Sample treatment: pre-vaccination baseline after standard-of-care therapy. Diagnosis in the donors showed new WHO grade 3 or 4 astrocytomas that were IDH1-mutant and ATRX-lost. The material sequenced was PBMCs, taken from a glioma patient treated with radiotherapy, temozolomide or both. The genes are TRBV27 and TRBJ2-6; TRBD1 matches 9 bases. This TCR was recovered from a man younger than 45 with glioma. This CDR3 is CASSRRDRESSGANVLTF. The CDR3 DNA reads TGTGCCAGCAGCCGGAGGGACAGGGAAAGTTCTGGGGCCAACGTCCTGACTTTC.